This TCR beta chain was captured by sequencing in a study of blood T cell repertoires in COVID-19. Turning to the study itself: T cells, B-cell-depleted T cells, or PBMCs supplied cDNA or gDNA.

Clones were read by immunoSEQ multiplex PCR, and TCRdb kept only the in-frame ones, dropping some. In the table there are more than 150,000 clones, 86% of which are singletons. The V segment lost 4 bases and the J segment 9 bases; nucleotides outside the gene matches: 13. The CDR3 totals 16 residues. Germline V gene data show CDR1 as SGHRS and CDR2 as YFSETQ. The receptor comes from a woman in her sixties or seventies with acute or convalescent COVID-19. The chain is built from TRBV5-1 and TRBJ1-6; the match to TRBD1 covers 7 bases. Specimen: peripheral blood. Written as DNA, the CDR3 is TGCGCCAGCAGCCTAAGCACACAGGGGACTTCTTCACCCCTCCACTTT. Translating gives CASSLSTQGTSSPLHF.